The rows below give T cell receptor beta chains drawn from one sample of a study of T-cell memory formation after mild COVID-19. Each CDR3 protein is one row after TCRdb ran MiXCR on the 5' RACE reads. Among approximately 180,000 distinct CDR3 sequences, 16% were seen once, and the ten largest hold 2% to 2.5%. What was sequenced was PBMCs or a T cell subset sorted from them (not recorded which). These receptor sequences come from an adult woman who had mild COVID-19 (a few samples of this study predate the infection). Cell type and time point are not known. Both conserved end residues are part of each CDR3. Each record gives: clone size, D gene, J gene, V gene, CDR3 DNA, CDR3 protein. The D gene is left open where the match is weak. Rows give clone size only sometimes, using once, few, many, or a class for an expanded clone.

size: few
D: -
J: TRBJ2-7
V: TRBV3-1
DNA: TGTGCCAGCAGCCACGGCTACATTTACGAGCAGTACTTC
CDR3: CASSHGYIYEQYF

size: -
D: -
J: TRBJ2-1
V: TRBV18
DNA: TGTGCCAGCTCCCCAGGGACTCAAGGTAACAATGAGCAGTTCTTC
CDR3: CASSPGTQGNNEQFF

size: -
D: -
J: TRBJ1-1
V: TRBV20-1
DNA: TGCAGTGCTAGAGATAGCCGGGGTGCGAACACTGAAGCTTTCTTT
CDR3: CSARDSRGANTEAFF

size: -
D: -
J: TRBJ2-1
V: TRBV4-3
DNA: TGCGCCAGCAGCCAAGGCCGGACGCTAAGCTCCTACAATGAGCAGTTCTTC
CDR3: CASSQGRTLSSYNEQFF

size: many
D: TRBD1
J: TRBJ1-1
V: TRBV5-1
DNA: TGCGCCAGCAGCTTGGCCCCAGGGGGCAATGAAGCTTTCTTT
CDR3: CASSLAPGGNEAFF

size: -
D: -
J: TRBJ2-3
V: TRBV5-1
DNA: TGCGCCAGCAGCTTATACAGGGATATGAACACAGATACGCAGTATTTT
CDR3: CASSLYRDMNTDTQYF

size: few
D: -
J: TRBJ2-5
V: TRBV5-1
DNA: TGCGCCAGCAGCCCCCTGGCAGACCAAGAGACCCAGTACTTC
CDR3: CASSPLADQETQYF

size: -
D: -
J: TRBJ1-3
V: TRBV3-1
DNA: TGTGCCAGCACCACGGCGTTGGTAGGTGGAAACACCATATATTTT
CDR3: CASTTALVGGNTIYF

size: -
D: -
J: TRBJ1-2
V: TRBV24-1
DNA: TGTGCCACCAGTGGGGAATTGGATGGCTACACCTTC
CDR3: CATSGELDGYTF

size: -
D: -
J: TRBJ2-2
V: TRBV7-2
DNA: TGTGCCAGCAGCTTAGCCCCCGAACCAAGGGAGCTGTTTTTT
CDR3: CASSLAPEPRELFF

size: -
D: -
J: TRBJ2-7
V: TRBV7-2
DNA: TGTGCCAGCAGCTTAGTGGGAGGCGGGTCTCGGGAGCAGTACTTC
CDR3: CASSLVGGGSREQYF

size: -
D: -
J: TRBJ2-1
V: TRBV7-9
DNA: TGTGCCAGCAGCCTTTTAGGCCCTGGGCAGTTCTTC
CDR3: CASSLLGPGQFF

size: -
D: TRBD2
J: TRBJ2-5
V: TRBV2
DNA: TGTGCCAGCAGCACTAGCGGGGAGACCCAGTACTTC
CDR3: CASSTSGETQYF

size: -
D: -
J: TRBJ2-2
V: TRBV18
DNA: TGTGCCAGCTCAGACCACCGTCGTTCAGGGGATGGAGCCGGGGAGCTGTTTTTT
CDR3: CASSDHRRSGDGAGELFF

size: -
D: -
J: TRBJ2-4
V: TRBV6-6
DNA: TGTGCCAGCAGTCCTACGACGGGATTAGCCAAAAACATTCAGTACTTC
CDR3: CASSPTTGLAKNIQYF

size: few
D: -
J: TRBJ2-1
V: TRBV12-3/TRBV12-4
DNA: TGTGCCAGCAGAAGGGACCGGTACAATGAGCAGTTCTTC
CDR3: CASRRDRYNEQFF

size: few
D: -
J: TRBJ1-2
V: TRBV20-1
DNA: TGCAGTGCCTTACTCGAAAGGGTCTATGGCTACACCTTC
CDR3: CSALLERVYGYTF

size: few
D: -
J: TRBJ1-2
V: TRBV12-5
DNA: TGTGCTAGTGGTTTCCTAACAGGGAACTATGGCTACACCTTC
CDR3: CASGFLTGNYGYTF

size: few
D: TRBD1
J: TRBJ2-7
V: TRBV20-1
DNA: TGCAGTGCTAATCGGGACAGGGGCTACGAGCAGTACTTC
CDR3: CSANRDRGYEQYF

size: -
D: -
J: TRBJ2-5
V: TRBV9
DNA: TGTGCCAGCAGCCCACAGGGTTGGGAGACCCAGTACTTC
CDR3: CASSPQGWETQYF

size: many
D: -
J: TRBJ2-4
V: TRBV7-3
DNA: TGTGCCAGCAGCGGGTTCGACAGGATATTAGCCAAAAACATTCAGTACTTC
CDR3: CASSGFDRILAKNIQYF

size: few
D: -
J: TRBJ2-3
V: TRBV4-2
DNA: TGTGCCAGCAGCCAATGGAGAACCCTAAGGGAGACAGATACGCAGTATTTT
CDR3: CASSQWRTLRETDTQYF

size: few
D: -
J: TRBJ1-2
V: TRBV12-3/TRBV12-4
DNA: TGTGCCAGCAGTACCCGGGACCTCTATGGCTACACCTTC
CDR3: CASSTRDLYGYTF

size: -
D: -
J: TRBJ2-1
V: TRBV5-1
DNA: TGCGCCAGCAGCCTATCCGGGACTTCGGACAATGAGCAGTTCTTC
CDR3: CASSLSGTSDNEQFF

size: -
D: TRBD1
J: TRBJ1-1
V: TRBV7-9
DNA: TGTGCCAGCAGCTCTCGGACAGGGTGGGGTATGAACACTGAAGCTTTCTTT
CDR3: CASSSRTGWGMNTEAFF

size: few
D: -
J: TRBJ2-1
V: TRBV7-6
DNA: TGTGCCAGCAGCTCGGGACTTTGGGGGCGGGGACTCGACTACAATGAGCAGTTCTTC
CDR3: CASSSGLWGRGLDYNEQFF

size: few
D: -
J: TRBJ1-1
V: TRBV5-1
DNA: TGCGCCAGCAGCTTGGGGTACACTGAAGCTTTCTTT
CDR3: CASSLGYTEAFF

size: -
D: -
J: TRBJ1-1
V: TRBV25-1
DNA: TGTGCCAGCAGTGATGCAGGTCGAAGGAACACTGAAGCTTTCTTT
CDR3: CASSDAGRRNTEAFF

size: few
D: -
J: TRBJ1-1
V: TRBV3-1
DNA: TGTGCCAGCAGTCGCCTTGAGGGGACTGAAGCTTTCTTT
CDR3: CASSRLEGTEAFF

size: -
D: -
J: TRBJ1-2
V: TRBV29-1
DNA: TGCAGCGTTGAGAGGGGTACCGGCTATGGCTACACCTTC
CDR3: CSVERGTGYGYTF

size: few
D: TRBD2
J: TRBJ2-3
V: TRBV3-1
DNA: TGTGCCAGCAGCCGGACTAGAGATACGCAGTATTTT
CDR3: CASSRTRDTQYF

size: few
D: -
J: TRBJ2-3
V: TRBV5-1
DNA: TGCGCCAGCAGCTTGGCGTCAAACTCCTTTGCGGATACGCAGTATTTT
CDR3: CASSLASNSFADTQYF

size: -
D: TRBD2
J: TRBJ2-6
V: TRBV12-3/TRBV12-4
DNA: TGTGCCAGCAGGTCCTCCTCTATTAGTGGCGGGAGTCTGTGGGCTGGGGCCAACGTCCTGACTTTC
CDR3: CASRSSSISGGSLWAGANVLTF

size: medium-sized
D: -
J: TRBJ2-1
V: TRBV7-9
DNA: TGTGCCAGCAGCTTTCAGAGCTCCTACAATGAGCAGTTCTTC
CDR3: CASSFQSSYNEQFF

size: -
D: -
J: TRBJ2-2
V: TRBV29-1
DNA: TGCAGCGTTGGGGAAGTCGGGGAGCTGTTTTTT
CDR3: CSVGEVGELFF

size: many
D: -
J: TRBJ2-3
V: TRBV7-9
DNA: TGTGCCAGCAGCTTCCGGGATCAAGCAGATACGCAGTATTTT
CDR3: CASSFRDQADTQYF

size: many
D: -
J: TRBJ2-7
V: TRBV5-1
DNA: TGCGCCAGCAGGCTCACAGGAAACTCCTACGAGCAGTACTTC
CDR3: CASRLTGNSYEQYF

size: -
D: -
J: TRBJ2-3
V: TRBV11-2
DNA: TGTGCCAGCAGCTTAGTCGTAGGGCAGGGAAGACCAGATACGCAGTATTTT
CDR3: CASSLVVGQGRPDTQYF

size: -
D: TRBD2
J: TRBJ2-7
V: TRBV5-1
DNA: TGCGCCAGCAGCTTACAAGCGGGAGGGATCTCCTACGAGCAGTACTTC
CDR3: CASSLQAGGISYEQYF

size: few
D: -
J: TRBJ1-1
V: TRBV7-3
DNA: TGTGCCAGCAGCTTACTCGAGAGATGGAGGGCGAAGAACACTGAAGCTTTCTTT
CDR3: CASSLLERWRAKNTEAFF

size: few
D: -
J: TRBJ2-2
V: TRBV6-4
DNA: TGTGCCAGCAGTGACGGGGCCGGGGAGCTGTTTTTT
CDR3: CASSDGAGELFF

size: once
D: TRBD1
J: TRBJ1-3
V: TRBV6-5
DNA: TGTGCCAGCAGATCCTCAGGGGGCTCTGGAAACACCATATATTTT
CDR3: CASRSSGGSGNTIYF

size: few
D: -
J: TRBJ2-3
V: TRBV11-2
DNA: TGTGCCAGCAGCTTTGTGGCCCTTAGGACTGCTAATTCAGATACGCAGTATTTT
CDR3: CASSFVALRTANSDTQYF